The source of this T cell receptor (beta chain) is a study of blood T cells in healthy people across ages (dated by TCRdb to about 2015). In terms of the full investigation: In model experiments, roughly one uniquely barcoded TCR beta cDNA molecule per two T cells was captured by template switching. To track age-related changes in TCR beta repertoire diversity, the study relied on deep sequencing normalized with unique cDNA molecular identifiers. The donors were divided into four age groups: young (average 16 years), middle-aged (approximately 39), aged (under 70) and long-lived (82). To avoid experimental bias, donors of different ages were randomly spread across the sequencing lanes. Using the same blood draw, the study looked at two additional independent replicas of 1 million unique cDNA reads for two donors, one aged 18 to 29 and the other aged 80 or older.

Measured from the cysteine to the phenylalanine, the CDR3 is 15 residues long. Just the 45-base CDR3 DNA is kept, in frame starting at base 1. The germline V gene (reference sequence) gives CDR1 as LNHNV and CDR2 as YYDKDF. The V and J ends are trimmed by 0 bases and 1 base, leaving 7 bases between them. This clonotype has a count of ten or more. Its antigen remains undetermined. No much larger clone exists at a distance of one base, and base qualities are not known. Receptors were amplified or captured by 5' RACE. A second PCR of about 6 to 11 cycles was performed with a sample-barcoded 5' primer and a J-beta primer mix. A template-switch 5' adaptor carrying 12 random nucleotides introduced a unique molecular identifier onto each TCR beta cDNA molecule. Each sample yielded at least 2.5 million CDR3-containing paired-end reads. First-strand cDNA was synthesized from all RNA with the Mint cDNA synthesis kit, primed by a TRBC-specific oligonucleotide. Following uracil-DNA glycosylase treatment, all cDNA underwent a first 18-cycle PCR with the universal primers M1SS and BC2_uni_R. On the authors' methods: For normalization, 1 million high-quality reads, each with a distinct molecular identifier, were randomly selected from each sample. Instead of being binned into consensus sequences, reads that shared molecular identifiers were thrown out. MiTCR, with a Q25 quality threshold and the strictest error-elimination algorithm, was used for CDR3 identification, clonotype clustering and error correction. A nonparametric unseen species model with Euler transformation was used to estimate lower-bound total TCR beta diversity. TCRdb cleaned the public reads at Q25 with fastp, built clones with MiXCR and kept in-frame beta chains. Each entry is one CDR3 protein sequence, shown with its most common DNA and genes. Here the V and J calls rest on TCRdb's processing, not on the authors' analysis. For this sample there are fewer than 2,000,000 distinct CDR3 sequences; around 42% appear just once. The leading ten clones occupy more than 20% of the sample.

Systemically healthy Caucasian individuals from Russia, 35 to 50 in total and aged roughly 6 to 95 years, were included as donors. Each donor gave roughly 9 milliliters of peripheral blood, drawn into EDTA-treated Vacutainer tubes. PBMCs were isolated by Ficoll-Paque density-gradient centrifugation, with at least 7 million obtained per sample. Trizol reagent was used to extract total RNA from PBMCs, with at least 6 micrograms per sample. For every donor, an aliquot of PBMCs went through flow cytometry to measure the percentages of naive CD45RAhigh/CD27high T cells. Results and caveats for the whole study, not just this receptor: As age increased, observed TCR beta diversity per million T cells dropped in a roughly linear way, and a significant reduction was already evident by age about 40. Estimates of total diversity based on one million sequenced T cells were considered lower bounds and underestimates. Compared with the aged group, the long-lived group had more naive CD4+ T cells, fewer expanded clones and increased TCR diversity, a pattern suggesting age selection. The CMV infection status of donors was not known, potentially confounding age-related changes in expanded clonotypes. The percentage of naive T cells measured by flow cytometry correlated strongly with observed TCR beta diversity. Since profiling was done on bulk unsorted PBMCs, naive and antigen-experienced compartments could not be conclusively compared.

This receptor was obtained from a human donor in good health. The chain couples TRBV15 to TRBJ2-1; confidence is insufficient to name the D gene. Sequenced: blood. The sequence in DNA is TGTGCCACCAGCAGAGATAAGGGATCCTACAATGAGCAGTTCTTC. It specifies CATSRDKGSYNEQFF.